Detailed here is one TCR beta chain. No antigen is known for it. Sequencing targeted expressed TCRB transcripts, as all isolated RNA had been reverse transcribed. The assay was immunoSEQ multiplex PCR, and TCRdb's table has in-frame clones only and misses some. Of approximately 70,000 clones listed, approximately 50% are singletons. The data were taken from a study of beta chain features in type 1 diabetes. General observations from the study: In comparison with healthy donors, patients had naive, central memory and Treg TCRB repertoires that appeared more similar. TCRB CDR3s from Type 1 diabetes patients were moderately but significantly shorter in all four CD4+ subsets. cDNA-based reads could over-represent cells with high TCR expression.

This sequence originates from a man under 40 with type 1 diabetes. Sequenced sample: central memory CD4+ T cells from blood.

CDR3 in DNA: TGCGCCAGCAGCCTCGGGACAGGGGGCACCTACGAGCAGTACTTC. The encoded protein is CASSLGTGGTYEQYF. The chain employs TRBV4-1 and TRBJ2-7; 12 nucleotides align to TRBD1. Germline loops: CDR1 MGHRA, CDR2 YSYEKL. V shed 4 bases and J 2 bases; nucleotides not matched to a gene: 3. The CDR3 has 15 amino acids.